This T cell receptor (beta chain) was observed in a study of blood T cell repertoires in COVID-19. For the study at large: T cells, B-cell-depleted T cells, or PBMCs provided the cDNA or gDNA that served as material.

Libraries were prepared by immunoSEQ multiplex PCR; TCRdb keeps only in-frame clonotypes and omits some of them. The sample contains approximately 220,000 clones, roughly 80% of which appear only once. The ends were cut back, 2 bases at V and 2 bases at J, with 16 bases in the middle. The CDR3 covers 16 residues. The V gene's germline CDR1 is MNHNS and CDR2 SASEGT. The chain is built from TRBV6-1 and TRBJ2-7, with a weak D call TRBD2 (6 bases). The source of this sequence is a woman between 25 and 40 years old who had recovered from COVID-19. The sequencing sample was made of peripheral blood. Here the CDR3 DNA reads TGTGCCAGCAGTGAACCCTGGGAGGCCTTTACCTACGAGCAGTACTTC. Amino acids: CASSEPWEAFTYEQYF.